The 10 T cell receptor beta chains below come from one sample, sequenced in a study of radiation and T cells in renal cell carcinoma. Only in-frame clones appear in the TCRdb table, and some are missing; sequencing was by immunoSEQ multiplex PCR. The sample has about 130,000 clones, 88% seen once. Time point noted: blood 2 weeks post-SBRT. The treatment denotes: 15 Gy SBRT to primary tumor, nephrectomy 4 weeks later. Source: blood, taken from a patient whose treatment included radiotherapy and nephrectomy. These receptors all come from a woman aged 65 to 85 with renal cell carcinoma.

The genes are TRBV18 and TRBJ2-7; tentative D call: TRBD1 (5 bases). V lost 6 bases to trimming and J lost 3 bases, with 12 bases between them. This CDR3 comprises 13 residues. Looked up from germline, CDR1 is KGHSH and CDR2 is LQKENI. The CDR3 DNA sequence: TGTGCCAGCTCGCCCGCCCAGGGCTACGAGCAGTACTTC. This codes for CASSPAQGYEQYF. Combining the CDR3 with reference TRBV18 and TRBJ2-7 gives the whole variable domain NAGVMQNPRHLVRRRGQEARLRCSPMKGHSHVYWYRQLPEEGLKFMVYLQKENIIDESGMPKERFSAEFPKEGPSILRIQQVVRGDSAAYFCASSPAQGYEQYFGPGTRLTVT.

The chain has TRBV5-1 and TRBJ2-5; 8 bases are a match to TRBD1. V gave up 3 bases and J gave up 11 bases; unmatched junction bases: 15. Germline V CDR1 and CDR2: SGHRS, YFSETQ. The CDR3 loop spans 15 amino acids. The CDR3 region has the DNA TGCGCCAGCAGCTCCGCGGGGACAGGACCCTCTGAGCAGTACTTC. Translating gives CASSSAGTGPSEQYF. The whole variable domain, filled in from reference TRBV5-1 and TRBJ2-5, reads KAGVTQTPRYLIKTRGQQVTLSCSPISGHRSVSWYQQTPGQGLQFLFEYFSETQRNKGNFPGRFSGRQFSNSRSEMNVSTLELGDSALYLCASSSAGTGPSEQYFGPGTRLLVL.

The chain joins TRBV19 to TRBJ1-6, with D possibly matching TRBD1 (5 bases). Germline CDR1 and CDR2: LNHDA and SQIVND (reference sequence). The CDR3 contains 16 residues. V gave up 3 bases and J gave up 7 bases, with 16 bases separating them. This chain's CDR3 is CASSIIGTQGNSPLHF. CDR3 in DNA: TGTGCCAGTAGTATTATCGGGACGCAAGGGAATTCACCCCTCCACTTT. The full variable domain, with the rest looked up from reference TRBV19 and TRBJ1-6, is DGGITQSPKYLFRKEGQNVTLSCEQNLNHDAMYWYRQDPGQGLRLIYYSQIVNDFQKGDIAEGYSVSREKKESFPLTVTSAQKNPTAFYLCASSIIGTQGNSPLHFGNGTRLTVT.

This sequence joins TRBV28 and TRBJ2-5, with 8 positions matching TRBD1. The CDR3 contains 16 residues. Germline V gene sequence: CDR1 MDHEN, CDR2 SYDVKM. The trim removed 0 bases at V and 1 base at J, leaving 4 bases unmatched. CDR3 bases: TGTGCCAGCAGTTTATGGGCAGGGGGCCTCCAAGAGACCCAGTACTTC. This sequence encodes CASSLWAGGLQETQYF.

The V and J genes are TRBV5-1 and TRBJ1-2; 9 nucleotides line up with TRBD1. The CDR3 extends over 14 amino acids. Per the germline V gene, CDR1 is SGHRS and CDR2 is YFSETQ. Trimming cost V 7 bases and J 7 bases; bases outside gene matches: 11. The DNA of the CDR3 is TGCGCCAGCGAGCGGGGACAGGGATCGGGTGGCTACACCTTC. Its protein is CASERGQGSGGYTF.

The V gene is TRBV14, the J gene TRBJ2-7, with 7 bases aligning to TRBD1. The CDR3 is 16 residues long. Germline V gene sequence: CDR1 SGHDN, CDR2 FVKESK. J was trimmed by 4 bases and V by 3 bases; bases with no gene match: 12. The CDR3 sequence is CASSHMTGSSVYEQYF. DNA of the CDR3: TGTGCCAGCAGCCATATGACAGGGAGTAGTGTATACGAGCAGTACTTC.

The chain employs TRBV29-1 and TRBJ1-2; possibly TRBD1 for D (5 bases). CDR3 length equals 13 residues. Germline values: CDR1 SQVTM, CDR2 ANQGSEA. The V end was cut by 8 bases, the J end by 8 bases, with 21 bases between. CDR3 region: CSISLGGGYGYTF. Here the CDR3 DNA reads TGCAGCATCTCCCTTGGGGGGGGATACGGCTACACCTTC.

This chain joins TRBV5-6 and TRBJ2-3, with TRBD2 identical over 9 bases. The V segment lost 0 bases and the J segment 6 bases; nucleotides outside the gene matches: 8. The CDR3 is 16 residues long. From germline, CDR1 is SGHDT and CDR2 YYEEEE. CDR3 protein: CASSLVAGGFRDTQYF. The CDR3 DNA reads as TGTGCCAGCAGCTTGGTGGCGGGGGGGTTTCGGGATACGCAGTATTTT.

This clone was seen at least ten times. This chain uses TRBV27 with TRBJ1-2; TRBD1 aligns across 9 bases. The CDR3 has 15 residues. Germline CDR1 reads MNHEY; CDR2 reads SMNVEV (reference sequence). Trimming at V came to 5 bases and at J to 6 bases, leaving 10 bases not matched to a gene. In nucleotides, the CDR3 is TGTGCCAGCAGTACAAGCCAGGACAGGGGTAATGGCTACACCTTC. It codes for CASSTSQDRGNGYTF.

A note on this clone: Other nucleotide sequences from this sample produce the same CDR3. The chain uses TRBV27 and TRBJ1-2; D perhaps matches TRBD1 (5 bases). The CDR3 loop spans 14 amino acids. CDR1 MNHEY and CDR2 SMNVEV come from the germline V gene (reference sequence). V lost 0 bases to trimming and J lost 3 bases, with 8 bases between them. The CDR3 protein is CASSLSGTDYGYTF. The CDR3 DNA reads as TGTGCCAGCAGTTTATCGGGGACGGACTATGGCTACACCTTC.